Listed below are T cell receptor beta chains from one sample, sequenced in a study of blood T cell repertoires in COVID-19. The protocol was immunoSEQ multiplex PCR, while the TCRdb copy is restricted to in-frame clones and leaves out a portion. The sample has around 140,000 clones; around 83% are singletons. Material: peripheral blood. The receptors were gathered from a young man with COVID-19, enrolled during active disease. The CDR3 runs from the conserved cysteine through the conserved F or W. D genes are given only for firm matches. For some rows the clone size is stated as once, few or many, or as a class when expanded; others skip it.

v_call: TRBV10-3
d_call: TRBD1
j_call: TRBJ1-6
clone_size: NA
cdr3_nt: TGTGCCATCAGATCGGGACAGGGAAACTCGCTCCTCCACTTT
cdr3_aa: CAIRSGQGNSLLHF

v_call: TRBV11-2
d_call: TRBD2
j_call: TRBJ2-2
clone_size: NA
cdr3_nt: TGTGCCAGCAGCGTCCGGACTAGCGGGAGTGTGACCGGGGAGCTGTTTTTT
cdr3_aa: CASSVRTSGSVTGELFF

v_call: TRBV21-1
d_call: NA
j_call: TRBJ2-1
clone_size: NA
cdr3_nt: TGTGCCAGCAGCAAAGTGGTAACAGGGTGGGATGAGCAGTTCTTC
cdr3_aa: CASSKVVTGWDEQFF

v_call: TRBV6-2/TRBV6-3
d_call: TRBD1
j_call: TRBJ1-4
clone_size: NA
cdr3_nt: TGTGCCAGCAGTCCCTATATGCAGGGGGATGAAAAACTGTTTTTT
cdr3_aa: CASSPYMQGDEKLFF

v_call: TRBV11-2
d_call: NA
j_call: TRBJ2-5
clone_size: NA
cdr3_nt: TGTGCCAGCAGCCCGATCGGGGAGACCCAGTACTTC
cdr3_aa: CASSPIGETQYF

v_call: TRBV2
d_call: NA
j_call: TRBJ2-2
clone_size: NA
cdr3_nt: TGTGCCAGCAGTGGACTGACTGGAAACACCGGGGAGCTGTTTTTT
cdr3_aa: CASSGLTGNTGELFF

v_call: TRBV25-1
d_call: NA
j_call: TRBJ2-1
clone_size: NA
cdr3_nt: TGTGCCAGCAGCGCGGGACAGTACAGCTCCTACAATGAGCAGTTCTTC
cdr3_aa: CASSAGQYSSYNEQFF

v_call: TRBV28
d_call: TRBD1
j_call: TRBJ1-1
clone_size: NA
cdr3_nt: TGTGCCATCATCAGTTATTCGACAGGGAAGAACACTGAAGCTTTCTTT
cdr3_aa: CAIISYSTGKNTEAFF

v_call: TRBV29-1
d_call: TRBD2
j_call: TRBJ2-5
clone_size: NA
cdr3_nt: TGCAGCGTTGAACGGGGGGGGGAGACCCAGTACTTC
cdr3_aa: CSVERGGETQYF

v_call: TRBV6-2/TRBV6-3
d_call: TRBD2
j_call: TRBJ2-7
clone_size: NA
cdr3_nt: TGTGCCAGCAGTTGGAGCGGGGCATACGAGCAGTACTTC
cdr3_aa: CASSWSGAYEQYF

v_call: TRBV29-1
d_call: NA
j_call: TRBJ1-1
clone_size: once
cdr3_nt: TGCAGCGTGACTGGAACGGGAAACACTGAAGCTTTCTTT
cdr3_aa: CSVTGTGNTEAFF

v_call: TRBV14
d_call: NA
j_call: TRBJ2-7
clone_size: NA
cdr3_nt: TGTGCCAGCAGCCAAGTAGGGGCTTCCTACGAGCAGTACTTC
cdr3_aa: CASSQVGASYEQYF

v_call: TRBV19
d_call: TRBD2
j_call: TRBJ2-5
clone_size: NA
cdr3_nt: TGTGCCAGTAGTCCCCGGGGGGGCCCAGAGACCCAGTACTTC
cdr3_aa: CASSPRGGPETQYF

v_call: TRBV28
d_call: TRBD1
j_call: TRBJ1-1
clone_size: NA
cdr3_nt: TGTGCCACCTTAAAACAGGGGGACACTGAAGCTTTCTTT
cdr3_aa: CATLKQGDTEAFF

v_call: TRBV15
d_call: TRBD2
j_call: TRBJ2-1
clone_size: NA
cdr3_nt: TGTGCCACCATCGGGCAAGCGGGACCCCCTAATGAGCAGTTCTTC
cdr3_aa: CATIGQAGPPNEQFF

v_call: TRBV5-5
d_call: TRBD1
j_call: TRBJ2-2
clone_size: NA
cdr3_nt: TGTGCCAGCAGCTTGTCGACAGGGGACACCGGGGAGCTGTTTTTT
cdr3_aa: CASSLSTGDTGELFF

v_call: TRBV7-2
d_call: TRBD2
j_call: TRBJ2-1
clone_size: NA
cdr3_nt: TGTGCCAGCAGCTTAAGAGGGAGGGATGAGCAGTTCTTC
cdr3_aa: CASSLRGRDEQFF